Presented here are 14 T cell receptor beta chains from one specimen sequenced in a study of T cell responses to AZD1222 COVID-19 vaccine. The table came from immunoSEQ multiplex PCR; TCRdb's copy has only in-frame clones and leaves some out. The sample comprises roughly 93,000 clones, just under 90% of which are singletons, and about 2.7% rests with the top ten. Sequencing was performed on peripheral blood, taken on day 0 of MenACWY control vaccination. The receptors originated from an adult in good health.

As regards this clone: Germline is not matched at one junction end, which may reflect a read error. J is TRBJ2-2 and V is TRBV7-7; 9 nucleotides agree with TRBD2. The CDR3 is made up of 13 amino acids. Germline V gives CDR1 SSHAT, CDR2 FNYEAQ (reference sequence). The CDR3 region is CASSLAGAGELFF. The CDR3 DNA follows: TGTGCTAGCAGCTTAGCGGGGGCCGGGGAGCTGTTTTTT.

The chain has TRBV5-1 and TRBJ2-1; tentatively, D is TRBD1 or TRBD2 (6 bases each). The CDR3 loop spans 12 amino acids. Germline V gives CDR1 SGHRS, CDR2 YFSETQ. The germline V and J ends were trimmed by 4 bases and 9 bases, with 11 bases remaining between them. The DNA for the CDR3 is TGCGCCAGCAGCACGGGGGCGGCTGAGCAGTTCTTC. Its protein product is CASSTGAAEQFF.

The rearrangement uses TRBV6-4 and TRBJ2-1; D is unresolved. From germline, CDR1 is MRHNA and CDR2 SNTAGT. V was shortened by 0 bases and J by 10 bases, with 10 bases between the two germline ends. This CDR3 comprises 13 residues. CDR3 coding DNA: TGTGCCAGCAGTGACTCAATGAACCGAGAGCAGTTCTTC. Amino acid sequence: CASSDSMNREQFF.

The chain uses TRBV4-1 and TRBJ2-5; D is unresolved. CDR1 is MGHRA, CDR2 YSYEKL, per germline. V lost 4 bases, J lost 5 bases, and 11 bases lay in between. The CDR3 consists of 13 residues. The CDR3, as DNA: TGCGCCAGCAGCCTGGCCGGCTCGGAGACCCAGTACTTC. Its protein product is CASSLAGSETQYF.

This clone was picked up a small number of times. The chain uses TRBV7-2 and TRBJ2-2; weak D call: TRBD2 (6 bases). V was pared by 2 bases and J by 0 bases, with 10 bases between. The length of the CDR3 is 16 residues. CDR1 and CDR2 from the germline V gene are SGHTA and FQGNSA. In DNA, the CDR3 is TGTGCCAGCAGCTTACTTCCGGGAGCGAACACCGGGGAGCTGTTTTTT. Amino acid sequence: CASSLLPGANTGELFF.

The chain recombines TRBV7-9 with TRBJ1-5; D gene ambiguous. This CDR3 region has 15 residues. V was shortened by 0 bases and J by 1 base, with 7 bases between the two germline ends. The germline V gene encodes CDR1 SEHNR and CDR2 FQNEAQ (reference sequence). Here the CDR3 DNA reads TGTGCCAGCAGCTTAGCGGGTCGGAGCAATCAGCCCCAGCATTTT. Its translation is CASSLAGRSNQPQHF.

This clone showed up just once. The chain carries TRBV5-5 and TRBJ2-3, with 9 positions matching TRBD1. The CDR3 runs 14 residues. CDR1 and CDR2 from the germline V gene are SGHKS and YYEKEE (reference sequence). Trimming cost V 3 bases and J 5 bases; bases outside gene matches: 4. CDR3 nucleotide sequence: TGTGCCAGCAGCTGGGGACAGGGCAGAGATACGCAGTATTTT. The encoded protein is CASSWGQGRDTQYF.

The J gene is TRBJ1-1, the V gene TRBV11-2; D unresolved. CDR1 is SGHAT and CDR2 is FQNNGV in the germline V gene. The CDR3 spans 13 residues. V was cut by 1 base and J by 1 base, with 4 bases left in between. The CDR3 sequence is CASSLGPNTEAFF. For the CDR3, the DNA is TGTGCCAGCAGCTTAGGTCCGAACACTGAAGCTTTCTTT.

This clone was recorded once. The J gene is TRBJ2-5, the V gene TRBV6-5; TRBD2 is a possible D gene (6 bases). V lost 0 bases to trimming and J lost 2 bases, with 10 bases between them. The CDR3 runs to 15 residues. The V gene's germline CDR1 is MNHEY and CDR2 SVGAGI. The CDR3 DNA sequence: TGTGCCAGCAGTTACTCGGGGACTGAGCAAGAGACCCAGTACTTC. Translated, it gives CASSYSGTEQETQYF.

CDR3 amino acids: CASSQAGSDYEQYF. CDR3 in DNA: TGTGCCAGCAGCCAAGCGGGTTCGGACTACGAGCAGTACTTC. The chain uses TRBV3-1 (or the pseudogene TRBV3-2) and TRBJ2-7; D uncertain. The germline V gene has CDR1 LGHDT and CDR2 YNNKEL (reference sequence). This CDR3 contains 14 residues. V was trimmed by 1 base and J by 3 bases, leaving 10 bases between them.

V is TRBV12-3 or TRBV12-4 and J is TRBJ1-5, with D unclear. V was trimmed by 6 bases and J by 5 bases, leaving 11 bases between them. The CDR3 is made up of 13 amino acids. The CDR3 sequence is CASSRTRDQPQHF. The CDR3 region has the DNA TGTGCCAGCAGCCGAACTAGAGATCAGCCCCAGCATTTT.

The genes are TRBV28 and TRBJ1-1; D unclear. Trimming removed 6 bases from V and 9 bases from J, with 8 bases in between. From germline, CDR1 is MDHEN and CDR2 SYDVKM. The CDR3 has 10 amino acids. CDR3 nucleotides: TGTGCCAGCAGCCGGATCAAAGCTTTCTTT. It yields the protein CASSRIKAFF.

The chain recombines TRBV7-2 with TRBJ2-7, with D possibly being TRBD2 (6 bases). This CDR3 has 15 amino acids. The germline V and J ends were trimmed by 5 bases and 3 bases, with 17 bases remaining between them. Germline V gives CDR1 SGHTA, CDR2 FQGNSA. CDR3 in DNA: TGTGCCAGCAGCCCTAGGACTACCTACAACTACGAGCAGTACTTC. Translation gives CASSPRTTYNYEQYF.

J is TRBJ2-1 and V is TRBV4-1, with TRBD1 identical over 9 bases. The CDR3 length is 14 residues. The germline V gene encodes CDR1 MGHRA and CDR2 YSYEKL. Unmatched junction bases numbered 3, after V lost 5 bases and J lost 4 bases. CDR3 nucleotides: TGCGCCAGCAGCAGGACAGGGGATTACAATGAGCAGTTCTTC. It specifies CASSRTGDYNEQFF.